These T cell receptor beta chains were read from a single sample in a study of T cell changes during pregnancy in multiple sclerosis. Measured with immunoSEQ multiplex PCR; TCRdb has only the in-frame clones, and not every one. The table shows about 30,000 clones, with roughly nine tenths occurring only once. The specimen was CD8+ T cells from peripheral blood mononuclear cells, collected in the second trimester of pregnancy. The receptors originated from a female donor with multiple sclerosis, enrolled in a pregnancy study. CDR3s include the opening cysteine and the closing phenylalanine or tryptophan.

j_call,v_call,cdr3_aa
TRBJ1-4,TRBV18,CASSPLGYGGEKLFF
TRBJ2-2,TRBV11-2,CASSFTRTGGGELFF
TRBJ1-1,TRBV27,CASSLQGDGEAFF
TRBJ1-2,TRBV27,CASKRTGMSGYGYTF
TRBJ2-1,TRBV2,CASSVSAGGNEQFF
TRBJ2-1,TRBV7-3,CASSTLPGLSYNEQFF
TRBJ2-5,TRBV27,CASSYARREQYF
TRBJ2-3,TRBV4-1,CASSQTGSGRDTDTQYF
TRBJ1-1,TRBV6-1,CASSNRDRAFF
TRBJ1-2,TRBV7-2,CASSLYAGRINYGYTF
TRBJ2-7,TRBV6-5,CASSYAAGGLEQYF
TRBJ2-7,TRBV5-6,CASSLGWTRDEQYF
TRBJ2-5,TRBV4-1,CASSGQGVMKTQYF
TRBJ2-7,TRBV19,CASSIAPGRNEQYF
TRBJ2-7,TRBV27,CASRPGQGAYEQYF
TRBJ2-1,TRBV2,CASSSRGHEQFF
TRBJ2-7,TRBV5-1,CASSLPTSLAYEQYF
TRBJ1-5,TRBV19,CASSIKPSGNQPQHF
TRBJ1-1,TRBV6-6,CASSYSRGHVNTEAFF
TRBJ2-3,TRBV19,CASNLQGALLYF
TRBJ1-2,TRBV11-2,CASSKNVWFAGGYTF
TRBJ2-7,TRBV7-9,CASASGYMAYEQYF
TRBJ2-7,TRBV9,CASSAYGTGEQYF
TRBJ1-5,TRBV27,CASSQTTGGNQPQHF
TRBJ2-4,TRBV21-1,CASSFKGVRGDQDKNIQYF
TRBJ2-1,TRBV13,CASTSASGRSSYNEQFF
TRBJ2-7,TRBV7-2,CASSRGLQASYEQYF
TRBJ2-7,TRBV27,CASSLIGGQSSYEQYF
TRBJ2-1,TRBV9,CASSFSGRAENEQFF
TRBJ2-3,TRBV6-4,CASSDSAGSTDTQYF
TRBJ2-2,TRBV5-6,CASSLWGLAGRPGELFF
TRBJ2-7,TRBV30,CACAGGRAGVYEQYF
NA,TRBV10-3,CAISESKRFHEQYF
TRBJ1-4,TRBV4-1,CASSQVDSGREKLFF
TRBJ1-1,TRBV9,CASSPGSTEAFF
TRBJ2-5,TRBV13,CASSLSMAAQYF
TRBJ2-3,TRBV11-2,CASSLSWLVHTQYF
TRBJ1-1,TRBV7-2,CASSNMEWLNTEAFF
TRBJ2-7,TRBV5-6,CASSSEGNIYEQYF
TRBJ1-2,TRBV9,CASSATEGERAANYGYTF
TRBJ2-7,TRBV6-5,CASSYSPGLAVTEQYF
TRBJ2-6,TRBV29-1,CSVGIGTSSSGANVLTF
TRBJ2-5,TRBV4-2,CASSQAPSENRRETQYF
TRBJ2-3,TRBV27,CASSFSAGEVTDTQYF
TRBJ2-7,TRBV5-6,CASSSGQNPYEQYF
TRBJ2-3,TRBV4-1,CASSQVASGRPDTQYF
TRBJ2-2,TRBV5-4,CASSPTGGGELFF
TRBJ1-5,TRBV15,CATSTTGQLNQPQHF
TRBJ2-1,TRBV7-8,CASSLYLAGAGNEQFF
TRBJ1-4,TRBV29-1,CSVGSSTNEKLFF
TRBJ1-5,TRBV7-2,CASSRQVFNQPQHF
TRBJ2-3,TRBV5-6,CASSLVSGSGTDTQYF
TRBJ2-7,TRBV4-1,CASSVASGGFYEQYF
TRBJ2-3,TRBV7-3,CASSLAGAPDTQYF
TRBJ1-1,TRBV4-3,CASSPYDNGNTEAFF